This TCR beta chain was documented in a study of shared clonotypes between healthy human individuals. The wider study: Every donor yielded three CD4 naive, three CD4 memory, two CD8 naive and one CD8 memory plate. General study points: Represented genetic and exposure-history diversity was restricted by having few donors. Tissues were not sampled, only blood, and their repertoires likely differ.

Germline V gene lookup returns CDR1 SGHKS and CDR2 YYEKEE (reference sequence). The trim removed 4 bases at V and 4 bases at J, leaving 11 bases unmatched. CDR3 length: 15 amino acids. As concerns this clone: Antigen unknown.

The table came from immunoSEQ multiplex PCR; TCRdb's copy has only in-frame clones and leaves some out. In the table there are roughly 330,000 clones, less than 85% of which are singletons. Specimen: memory CD4+ T cells sorted from blood. Subset given: CD45RA-negative fraction. This receptor was taken from a man younger than 40 in good health. The chain has TRBV5-5 and TRBJ2-7; 7 bases map to TRBD2. The CDR3: CASSRSGTGGYEQYF. The CDR3 DNA reads TGTGCCAGCAGCAGGTCCGGGACGGGGGGTTACGAGCAGTACTTC.